Listed below are T cell receptor beta chains from one sample, sequenced in a study of blood T cell repertoires in COVID-19. The protocol was immunoSEQ multiplex PCR, while the TCRdb copy is restricted to in-frame clones and leaves out a portion. This table has roughly 200,000 clones, around 80% appearing once. The sequenced sample was peripheral blood. These receptors were taken from a man aged 35 to 55 with active or convalescent COVID-19. CDR3s include the opening cysteine and the closing phenylalanine or tryptophan. A D gene is named only where the DNA matches it firmly. Size is stated for part of the rows, as once, few or many counts, or as a class when the clone is expanded.

J gene,D gene,clone size,V gene,CDR3 protein,CDR3 DNA
TRBJ1-4,NA,NA,TRBV12-3/TRBV12-4,CASSLGEGEKLFF,TGTGCCAGCAGTTTAGGGGAGGGAGAAAAACTGTTTTTT
TRBJ1-5,NA,NA,TRBV28,CASSLIGGSQPQHF,TGTGCCAGCAGTTTAATAGGAGGGTCCCAGCCCCAGCATTTT
TRBJ1-2,NA,NA,TRBV6-2/TRBV6-3,CASSSFRDTNYGYTF,TGTGCCAGCAGTTCCTTCCGGGACACAAACTATGGCTACACCTTC
TRBJ1-6,NA,NA,TRBV18,CASSQDRSSYNSPLHF,TGTGCCAGCTCCCAGGACAGAAGCTCCTATAATTCACCCCTCCACTTT
TRBJ2-3,NA,NA,TRBV11-2,CASSLDLPAQDTQYF,TGTGCCAGCAGCTTAGATCTCCCAGCACAGGATACGCAGTATTTT
TRBJ2-5,NA,NA,TRBV28,CASSHQGTETQYF,TGTGCCAGCAGTCACCAGGGTACAGAGACCCAGTACTTC
TRBJ1-1,NA,NA,TRBV5-6,CASSFRGVTEAFF,TGTGCCAGCAGCTTCAGGGGCGTCACTGAAGCTTTCTTT
TRBJ2-1,NA,once,TRBV6-5,CASSYSHVDEQFF,TGTGCCAGCAGTTACAGCCATGTCGATGAGCAGTTCTTC
TRBJ1-6,TRBD1,NA,TRBV19,CASSGWTGGASPLHF,TGTGCCAGTAGTGGATGGACAGGGGGTGCTTCACCCCTCCACTTT
TRBJ1-2,NA,NA,TRBV7-2,CASSLVGGREGVVDYGYTF,TGTGCCAGCAGCTTAGTTGGCGGCAGGGAAGGGGTGGTGGACTATGGCTACACCTTC
TRBJ1-5,TRBD1,NA,TRBV5-1,CASTPPGQSGQPQHF,TGCGCCAGCACCCCACCGGGACAGTCAGGACAGCCCCAGCATTTT
TRBJ1-5,NA,once,TRBV5-8,CASSENQPQHF,TGTGCCAGCAGTGAGAATCAGCCCCAGCATTTT
TRBJ1-2,TRBD1,NA,TRBV7-9,CASSTQPGQGGRGYTF,TGTGCCAGCAGCACCCAACCGGGACAGGGTGGCCGGGGCTACACCTTC
TRBJ1-4,NA,NA,TRBV6-2/TRBV6-3,CASSPRRTNEKLFF,TGTGCCAGCAGTCCCCGGAGAACTAATGAAAAACTGTTTTTT
TRBJ2-7,NA,few,TRBV6-1,CASSVQPPGLSTYEQYF,TGTGCCAGCAGTGTCCAACCCCCAGGGTTATCTACCTACGAGCAGTACTTC
TRBJ2-3,NA,NA,TRBV2,CASSLTPLDTDTQYF,TGTGCCAGCAGTTTGACTCCCCTAGACACAGATACGCAGTATTTT
TRBJ1-4,NA,NA,TRBV2,CASGGLGGEKLFF,TGTGCCAGCGGCGGCCTGGGGGGGGAAAAACTGTTTTTT
TRBJ2-5,NA,NA,TRBV15,CATRLELPPQETQYF,TGTGCCACCCGACTAGAACTCCCACCACAAGAGACCCAGTACTTC
TRBJ1-4,NA,NA,TRBV4-2,CASSPTHLGQTHEKLFF,TGTGCCAGCAGCCCGACCCATTTAGGACAGACTCACGAAAAACTGTTTTTT
TRBJ2-3,TRBD2,NA,TRBV19,CARSPGVAGSPCTDTQYF,TGTGCCAGAAGCCCCGGGGTAGCGGGATCCCCCTGCACAGATACGCAGTATTTT
TRBJ2-1,NA,NA,TRBV7-2,CASSSRAQGGEQFF,TGTGCCAGCAGCTCCCGGGCCCAGGGCGGTGAGCAGTTCTTC
TRBJ2-2,NA,NA,TRBV11-2,CASSLGRRELFF,TGTGCCAGCAGCTTAGGGCGGAGGGAGCTGTTTTTT
TRBJ1-2,TRBD1,once,TRBV7-9,CASSNTGGNYGYTF,TGTGCCAGCAGCAATACAGGGGGTAACTATGGCTACACCTTC
TRBJ2-1,TRBD2,NA,TRBV9,CASSATSGGTLDEQFF,TGTGCCAGCAGCGCCACTAGCGGGGGCACGCTAGATGAGCAGTTCTTC
TRBJ2-3,TRBD2,once,TRBV7-7,CASRSSGGAGFSTDTQYF,TGTGCTAGCAGAAGTAGCGGGGGGGCCGGGTTTAGCACAGATACGCAGTATTTT
TRBJ2-4,NA,NA,TRBV6-1,CASSVQDLLAKNIQYF,TGTGCCAGCAGTGTCCAGGACTTACTAGCCAAAAACATTCAGTACTTC
TRBJ1-2,NA,NA,TRBV30,CAWSRDRNYGYTF,TGTGCCTGGAGTCGTGACAGGAACTATGGCTACACCTTC
TRBJ2-1,NA,once,TRBV19,CASSRKAGNNEQFF,TGTGCCAGTAGCCGAAAGGCCGGGAACAATGAGCAGTTCTTC
TRBJ1-5,TRBD1,NA,TRBV7-3,CASSLTGTGSQPQHF,TGTGCCAGCAGCTTAACCGGGACAGGGAGTCAGCCCCAGCATTTT
TRBJ2-1,NA,NA,TRBV15,CATSRDSLANHNEQFF,TGTGCCACCAGCAGAGACTCACTAGCAAACCACAATGAGCAGTTCTTC
TRBJ1-1,NA,few,TRBV12-3/TRBV12-4,CASSLRSEAFF,TGTGCCAGCAGTTTACGGAGTGAAGCTTTCTTT
TRBJ2-7,TRBD2,once,TRBV2,CASRGLAVYEQYF,TGTGCCAGCAGGGGACTAGCGGTTTACGAGCAGTACTTC
TRBJ1-1,NA,NA,TRBV28,CASRLPVNTEAFF,TGTGCCAGCCGCCTCCCGGTGAACACTGAAGCTTTCTTT
TRBJ2-1,TRBD2,NA,TRBV7-8,CASSLKSPSGSSYNEQFF,TGTGCCAGCAGCTTAAAATCGCCAAGCGGGAGCTCCTACAATGAGCAGTTCTTC
TRBJ2-2,NA,NA,TRBV19,CASSILKETGELFF,TGTGCCAGTAGTATCCTCAAAGAGACCGGGGAGCTGTTTTTT
TRBJ1-4,TRBD1,few,TRBV2,CASRQGEQLFF,TGTGCCAGCAGACAGGGGGAACAACTGTTTTTT
TRBJ2-3,TRBD1,NA,TRBV27,CASSPGRGQGTDTQYF,TGTGCCAGCAGTCCCGGTAGGGGGCAGGGCACAGATACGCAGTATTTT